One sample yielded the 6 T cell receptor beta chains listed below, sequenced in a study of T cell repertoires in cytomegalovirus infection. TCRdb reprocessed the reads via MiXCR and lists one record per CDR3 protein. The data contain some 300,000 distinct CDR3 sequences, roughly a tenth of them seen just once; the ten biggest clones take up around 2.6%. Sequenced: PBMCs. Source of these receptors: a human donor in good health (CMV status not recorded). Some clones in this sample may be carry-over from other donors' samples.

This clonotype was recorded many times. The V and J genes are TRBV4-1 and TRBJ1-1; D gene unclear. CDR1 and CDR2 from the germline V gene are MGHRA and YSYEKL. This CDR3 contains 16 residues. V was pared by 5 bases and J by 1 base, with 17 bases between. Here the CDR3 reads CASSALGNGENTEAFF. Written as DNA, the CDR3 is TGCGCCAGCAGCGCCCTGGGGAACGGTGAGAACACTGAAGCTTTCTTT.

In this sample, this clonotype turned up many times. The rearrangement uses TRBV7-2 and TRBJ1-1; 7 nucleotides line up with TRBD1. Germline V gene sequence: CDR1 SGHTA, CDR2 FQGNSA. The CDR3 spans 15 residues. V was clipped by 5 bases and J by 1 base; unmatched bases: 7. The CDR3 loop reads CASSATGTANTEAFF. The CDR3 bases are TGTGCCAGCAGCGCAACCGGGACAGCGAACACTGAAGCTTTCTTT.

This clonotype was observed at least ten times. V usage is TRBV19 and J usage is TRBJ1-2, with D hard to call. Germline CDR1 is LNHDA and CDR2 is SQIVND (reference sequence). The CDR3 is 15 residues long. Trimming removed 1 base from V and 2 bases from J, with 11 bases in between. The CDR3 here is CASSIASSNNYGYTF. DNA for the CDR3: TGTGCCAGTAGTATAGCCTCCTCGAACAACTATGGCTACACCTTC.

A few counts support this clonotype. The chain is built from TRBV29-1 and TRBJ2-3, with a possible D match to TRBD2 (6 bases). Looked up from germline, CDR1 is SQVTM and CDR2 is ANQGSEA. This CDR3 is 14 amino acids long. V was trimmed by 4 bases and J by 6 bases, leaving 17 bases between them. The CDR3 nucleotides are TGCAGCGTTGTGGGTGGGGACTTAATGGATACGCAGTATTTT. This gives the protein CSVVGGDLMDTQYF.

This clonotype was observed many times. The rearrangement joins TRBV20-1 to TRBJ2-7; 10 bases match TRBD2. CDR1 DFQATT and CDR2 SNEGSKA come from the germline V gene (reference sequence). This CDR3 is 14 amino acids long. The J segment lost 2 bases and the V segment lost 4 bases, leaving 5 bases of the junction unmatched. CDR3 nucleotide sequence: TGCAGTGCTAACCTAGCGGGGGACCCCTACGAGCAGTACTTC. It codes for CSANLAGDPYEQYF.

This clonotype was seen at least ten times. This sequence joins TRBV2 and TRBJ2-7; TRBD1 or TRBD2 may be the D gene (5 bases each). V lost 6 bases to trimming and J lost 0 bases, with 18 bases between them. Germline V CDR1 and CDR2: SNHLY, FYNNEI. The CDR3 has 16 amino acids. The CDR3 sequence: CASSLKPAGSSYEQYF. CDR3 in DNA: TGTGCCAGCAGCCTAAAACCGGCAGGGAGCTCCTACGAGCAGTACTTC.